This T cell receptor beta chain was obtained from a study of patients and donors after allogeneic stem cell transplantation. TCRdb re-called the RT-PCR reads with MiXCR, one entry per CDR3 protein. The sample records roughly 180,000 distinct CDR3 sequences, 41% being singletons. This clonotype was seen only a few times. Germline V gene data show CDR1 as SQVTM and CDR2 as ANQGSEA. This CDR3 contains 14 residues. V lost 4 bases to trimming and J lost 3 bases, with 15 bases between them. This chain uses TRBV29-1 with TRBJ1-1; D gene unclear. The sequence came from a human donor who was either an allogeneic HSCT recipient or a stem cell or donor lymphocyte infusion donor (not recorded which). It is not recorded whose cells these are; they may come from a transplant donor. Sequencing was performed on blood, either unsorted or a sorted T cell fraction (not recorded which). The CDR3 coding sequence is TGCAGCGTTGCTGGGAGAGGGCGACACACTGAAGCTTTCTTT. As protein: CSVAGRGRHTEAFF.